Shown below are 9 T cell receptor beta chains from a single sample sequenced in a study of shared clonotypes between healthy human individuals. The table came from immunoSEQ multiplex PCR; TCRdb's copy has only in-frame clones and leaves some out. The sample includes 450,000 to 600,000 clones, approximately 85% seen only once; the top ten take 10% to 15%. Sequenced input: PBMCs. These TCRs come from a woman aged 35 to 49 in good health. Some clones in this sample may be carry-over from other donors' samples.

This chain connects TRBV5-4 to TRBJ1-2; 9 bases align to TRBD1. This CDR3 has 15 residues. The germline gives CDR1 SGHNT, CDR2 YYREEE (reference sequence). V trimming: 4 bases; J trimming: 2 bases; junction bases outside the gene matches: 6. This chain's CDR3 is CASSPTGGLNYGYTF. The CDR3 coding sequence is TGTGCCAGCAGCCCTACAGGGGGCCTCAACTATGGCTACACCTTC. Variable domain in full (rest from reference TRBV5-4 and TRBJ1-2): ETGVTQSPTHLIKTRGQQVTLRCSSQSGHNTVSWYQQALGQGPQFIFQYYREEENGRGNFPPRFSGLQFPNYSSELNVNALELDDSALYLCASSPTGGLNYGYTFGSGTRLTVV.

The V call is TRBV10-3, the J call TRBJ2-5; 9 bases map to TRBD1. Germline loops: CDR1 ENHRY, CDR2 SYGVKD. The CDR3 runs to 14 residues. V was pared by 5 bases and J by 4 bases, with 5 bases of the junction left unmatched. Written as DNA, the CDR3 is TGTGCCATCAGTCCGACAGGGGGTCTAGAGACCCAGTACTTC. It is translated as CAISPTGGLETQYF.

A few counts support this clone. The V call is TRBV5-6, the J call TRBJ1-2; 7 bases line up with TRBD1. Germline-derived CDR1 and CDR2 are SGHDT and YYEEEE. The CDR3 extends over 14 amino acids. V gave up 3 bases and J gave up 5 bases; unmatched junction bases: 7. The CDR3 DNA follows: TGTGCCAGCAGCTCGTACAGGGGTGGTTATGGCTACACCTTC. Protein: CASSSYRGGYGYTF.

The chain employs TRBV2 and TRBJ2-3, with D perhaps matching TRBD2 (5 bases). CDR1 and CDR2 (germline): SNHLY, FYNNEI. The V end lost 3 bases, the J end lost 0 bases, and 10 bases lay between the germline ends. This CDR3 spans 15 amino acids. CDR3 amino acids: CASSEAGISTDTQYF. CDR3 sequence (DNA): TGTGCCAGCAGTGAGGCCGGGATTAGCACAGATACGCAGTATTTT.

The chain combines TRBV5-1 with TRBJ2-7; 9 bases fit TRBD2. Germline CDR1 SGHRS, CDR2 YFSETQ. This CDR3 contains 15 residues. Losses at the gene ends were 0 bases for V and 6 bases for J; bases not matched to a gene: 7. CDR3 nucleotide sequence: TGCGCCAGCAGCTTGGAATTAGCGGGAGCAGGCGAGCAGTACTTC. Its protein product is CASSLELAGAGEQYF.

The V call is TRBV6-1, the J call TRBJ2-1, with a weak D call TRBD2 (7 bases). The germline gives CDR1 MNHNS, CDR2 SASEGT. The CDR3 has 15 amino acids. V was pared by 6 bases and J by 1 base, with 13 bases between. The DNA of the CDR3 is TGTGCCAGCAGCTCAGGGAGGGGGTCCTACAATGAGCAGTTCTTC. As protein: CASSSGRGSYNEQFF.

The V gene is TRBV2, the J gene TRBJ1-1; the D is unclear. Per the germline V gene, CDR1 is SNHLY and CDR2 is FYNNEI. Trimming pared 5 bases from V and 3 bases from J, leaving 13 bases between. CDR3 length equals 14 residues. CDR3 sequence reads: CASSNQVGDTEAFF. For the CDR3, the DNA is TGTGCCAGCAGTAATCAGGTCGGGGACACTGAAGCTTTCTTT.

This clone is a singleton in its sample. The chain links TRBV2 to TRBJ1-3, with D possibly being TRBD1 (5 bases). This CDR3 is 15 amino acids long. Germline lookup yields CDR1 SNHLY and CDR2 FYNNEI. The V end lost 6 bases, the J end lost 0 bases, and 12 bases lay between the germline ends. The CDR3 region has the DNA TGTGCCAGCAGCCCTTGGGGGGTCTCTGGAAACACCATATATTTT. The encoded protein is CASSPWGVSGNTIYF. Based on the CDR3 plus reference TRBV2 and TRBJ1-3, the full variable domain is EPEVTQTPSHQVTQMGQEVILRCVPISNHLYFYWYRQILGQKVEFLVSFYNNEISEKSEIFDDQFSVERPDGSNFTLKIRSTKLEDSAMYFCASSPWGVSGNTIYFGEGSWLTVV.

In this sample, this clone turned up a few times. The V and J genes are TRBV5-1 and TRBJ1-2, with D perhaps TRBD1 (6 bases). Germline CDR1 and CDR2: SGHRS and YFSETQ. The ends were cut back, 4 bases at V and 4 bases at J, with 11 bases in the middle. The CDR3 length is 13 residues. CDR3 bases: TGCGCCAGCAGCAGACAGGCCAGCTATGGCTACACCTTC. Protein: CASSRQASYGYTF.